The rows below give T cell receptor beta chains drawn from one sample of a study of PD-L1 blockade in urothelial cancer. The protocol was immunoSEQ multiplex PCR, while the TCRdb copy is restricted to in-frame clones and leaves out a portion. This table has tens of thousands of clones, around 80% appearing once. Material: PBMCs, obtained around atezolizumab (anti-PD-L1) treatment. These receptor sequences come from a man in his 70s with urothelial cancer. The CDR3 runs from the conserved cysteine through the conserved F or W. The order of the fields is J gene, D gene, V gene, CDR3 DNA, CDR3 protein. The D gene is left open where the match is weak.

j_call: TRBJ2-1; d_call: TRBD2; v_call: TRBV7-9; cdr3_nt: TGTGCCAGCAGCAGCGGACTAGTTAATGAGCAGTTCTTC; cdr3_aa: CASSSGLVNEQFF
j_call: TRBJ2-5; d_call: .; v_call: TRBV19; cdr3_nt: TGTGCCAGCTCCCTCGGACAGTACCAAGAGACCCAGTACTTC; cdr3_aa: CASSLGQYQETQYF
j_call: TRBJ1-2; d_call: .; v_call: TRBV5-1; cdr3_nt: TGCGCCAGCAGCTTGGGGACAATTAACTATGGCTACACCTTC; cdr3_aa: CASSLGTINYGYTF
j_call: TRBJ1-3; d_call: .; v_call: TRBV5-6; cdr3_nt: TGTGCCAGCAGCTTGGGGGGCAGTGGAAACACCATATATTTT; cdr3_aa: CASSLGGSGNTIYF
j_call: TRBJ2-5; d_call: .; v_call: TRBV9; cdr3_nt: TGTGCCAGCAGCGCCCCCGGAGGGGTCCGCGAGACCCAGTACTTC; cdr3_aa: CASSAPGGVRETQYF
j_call: TRBJ2-4; d_call: .; v_call: TRBV7-2; cdr3_nt: TGTGCCAGCAGCTTAGGGCCGATACCAAATAACATTCAGTACTTC; cdr3_aa: CASSLGPIPNNIQYF
j_call: TRBJ2-3; d_call: .; v_call: TRBV7-2; cdr3_nt: TGTGCCAGCAGCTTAGTGGTAGCGGTGAGCACAGATACGCAGTATTTT; cdr3_aa: CASSLVVAVSTDTQYF
j_call: TRBJ2-3; d_call: TRBD2; v_call: TRBV2; cdr3_nt: TGTGCCAGTCTCCCCCCGGGGCGGGGGGAAGATACGCAGTATTTT; cdr3_aa: CASLPPGRGEDTQYF
j_call: TRBJ2-1; d_call: TRBD2; v_call: TRBV5-1; cdr3_nt: TGCGCCAGCAGCTTCGGTCGGGGGGGCTCCTACAATGAGCAGTTCTTC; cdr3_aa: CASSFGRGGSYNEQFF
j_call: TRBJ1-2; d_call: TRBD1; v_call: TRBV18; cdr3_nt: TGTGCCAGCTCACCACGGGGACCGGGACAGGTGACTTCTAACTATGGCTACACCTTC; cdr3_aa: CASSPRGPGQVTSNYGYTF